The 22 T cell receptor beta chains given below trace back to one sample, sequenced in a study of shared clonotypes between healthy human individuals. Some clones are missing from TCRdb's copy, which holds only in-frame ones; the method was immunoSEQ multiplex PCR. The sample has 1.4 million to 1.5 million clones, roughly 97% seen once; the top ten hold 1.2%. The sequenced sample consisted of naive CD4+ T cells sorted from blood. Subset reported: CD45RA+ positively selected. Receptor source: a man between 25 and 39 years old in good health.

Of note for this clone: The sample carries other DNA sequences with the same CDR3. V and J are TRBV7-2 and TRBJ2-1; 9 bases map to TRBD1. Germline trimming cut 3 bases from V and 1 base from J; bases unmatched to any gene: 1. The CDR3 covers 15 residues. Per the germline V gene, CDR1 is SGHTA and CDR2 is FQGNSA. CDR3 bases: TGTGCCAGCAGCTTGGGACAGGGATCCTACAATGAGCAGTTCTTC. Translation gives CASSLGQGSYNEQFF.

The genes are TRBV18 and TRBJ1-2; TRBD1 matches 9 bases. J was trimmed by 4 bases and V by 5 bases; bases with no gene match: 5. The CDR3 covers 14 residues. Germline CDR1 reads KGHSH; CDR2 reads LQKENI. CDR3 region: CASSVQGAGYGYTF. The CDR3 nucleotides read TGTGCCAGCTCAGTACAGGGGGCTGGCTATGGCTACACCTTC. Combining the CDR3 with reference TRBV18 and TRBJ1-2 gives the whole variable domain NAGVMQNPRHLVRRRGQEARLRCSPMKGHSHVYWYRQLPEEGLKFMVYLQKENIIDESGMPKERFSAEFPKEGPSILRIQQVVRGDSAAYFCASSVQGAGYGYTFGSGTRLTVV.

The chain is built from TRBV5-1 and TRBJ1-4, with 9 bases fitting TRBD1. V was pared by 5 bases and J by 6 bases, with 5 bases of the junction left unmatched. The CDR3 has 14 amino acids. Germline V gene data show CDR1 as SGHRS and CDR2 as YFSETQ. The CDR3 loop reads CASRPGTGYEKLFF. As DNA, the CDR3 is TGCGCCAGCAGACCCGGGACAGGGTATGAAAAACTGTTTTTT.

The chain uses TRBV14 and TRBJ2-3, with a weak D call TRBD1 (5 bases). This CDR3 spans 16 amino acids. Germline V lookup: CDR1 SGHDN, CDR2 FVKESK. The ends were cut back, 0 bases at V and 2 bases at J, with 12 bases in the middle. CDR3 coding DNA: TGTGCCAGCAGCCAAGATTTTGACAGAGACACAGATACGCAGTATTTT. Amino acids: CASSQDFDRDTDTQYF.

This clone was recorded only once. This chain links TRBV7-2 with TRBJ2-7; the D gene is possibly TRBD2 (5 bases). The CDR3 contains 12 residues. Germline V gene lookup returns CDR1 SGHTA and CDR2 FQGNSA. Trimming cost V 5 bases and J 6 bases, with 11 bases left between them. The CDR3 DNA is TGTGCCAGCAGCCTAACTAGTTCCGAGCAGTACTTC. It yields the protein CASSLTSSEQYF. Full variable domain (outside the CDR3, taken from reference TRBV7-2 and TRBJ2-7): GAGVSQSPSNKVTEKGKDVELRCDPISGHTALYWYRQSLGQGLEFLIYFQGNSAPDKSGLPSDRFSAERTGGSVSTLTIQRTQQEDSAVYLCASSLTSSEQYFGPGTRLTVT.

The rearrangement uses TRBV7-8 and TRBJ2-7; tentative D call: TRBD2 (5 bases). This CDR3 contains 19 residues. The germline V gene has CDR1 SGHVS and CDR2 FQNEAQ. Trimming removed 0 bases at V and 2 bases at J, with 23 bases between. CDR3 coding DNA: TGTGCCAGCAGCTTAGCCAAATTGGGGAAGGGCGGGTTTACCTACGAGCAGTACTTC. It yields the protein CASSLAKLGKGGFTYEQYF.

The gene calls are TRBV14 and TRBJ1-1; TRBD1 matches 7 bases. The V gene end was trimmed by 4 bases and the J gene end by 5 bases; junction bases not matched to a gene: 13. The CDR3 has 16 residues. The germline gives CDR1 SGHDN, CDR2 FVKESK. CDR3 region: CASSPRGQQGRTEAFF. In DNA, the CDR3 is TGTGCCAGCAGCCCTAGAGGTCAACAGGGGAGGACTGAAGCTTTCTTT. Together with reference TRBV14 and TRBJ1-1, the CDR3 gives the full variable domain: EAGVTQFPSHSVIEKGQTVTLRCDPISGHDNLYWYRRVMGKEIKFLLHFVKESKQDESGMPNNRFLAERTGGTYSTLKVQPAELEDSGVYFCASSPRGQQGRTEAFFGQGTRLTVV.

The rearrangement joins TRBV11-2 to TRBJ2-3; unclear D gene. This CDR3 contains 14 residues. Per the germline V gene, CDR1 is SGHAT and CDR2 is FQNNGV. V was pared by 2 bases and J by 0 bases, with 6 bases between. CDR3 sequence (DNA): TGTGCCAGCAGCTTAATGGTCAGCACAGATACGCAGTATTTT. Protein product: CASSLMVSTDTQYF.

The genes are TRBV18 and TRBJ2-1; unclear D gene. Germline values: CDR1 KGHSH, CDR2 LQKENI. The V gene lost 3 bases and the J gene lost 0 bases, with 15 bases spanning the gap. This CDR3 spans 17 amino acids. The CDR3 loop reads CASSPRGLASSYNEQFF. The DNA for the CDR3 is TGTGCCAGCTCACCGCGCGGTCTGGCAAGCTCCTACAATGAGCAGTTCTTC.

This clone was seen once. The DNA for the CDR3 is TGTGCCAGCAGTGACCAGGGACAGCTAAATGAAAAACTGTTTTTT. It yields the protein CASSDQGQLNEKLFF. V and J are TRBV25-1 and TRBJ1-4, with 7 nucleotides matching TRBD1. The CDR3 is 15 amino acids. Germline V lookup: CDR1 MGHDK, CDR2 SYGVNS. After removal of 3 bases from V and 5 bases from J, the junction contained 6 bases not matched to a gene.

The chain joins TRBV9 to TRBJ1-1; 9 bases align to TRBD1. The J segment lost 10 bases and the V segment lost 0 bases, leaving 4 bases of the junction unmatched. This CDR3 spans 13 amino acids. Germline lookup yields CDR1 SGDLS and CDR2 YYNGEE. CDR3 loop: CASSVEGTGRAFF. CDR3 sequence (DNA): TGTGCCAGCAGCGTAGAAGGGACAGGGAGAGCTTTCTTT. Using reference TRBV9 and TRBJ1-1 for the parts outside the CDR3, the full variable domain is DSGVTQTPKHLITATGQRVTLRCSPRSGDLSVYWYQQSLDQGLQFLIQYYNGEERAKGNILERFSAQQFPDLHSELNLSSLELGDSALYFCASSVEGTGRAFFGQGTRLTVV.

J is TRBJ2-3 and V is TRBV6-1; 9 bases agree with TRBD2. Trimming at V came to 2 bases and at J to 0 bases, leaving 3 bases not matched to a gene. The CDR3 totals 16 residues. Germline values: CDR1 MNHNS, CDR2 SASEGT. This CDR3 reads CASSEPSGISTDTQYF. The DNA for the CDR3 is TGTGCCAGCAGTGAACCTAGCGGGATCAGCACAGATACGCAGTATTTT.

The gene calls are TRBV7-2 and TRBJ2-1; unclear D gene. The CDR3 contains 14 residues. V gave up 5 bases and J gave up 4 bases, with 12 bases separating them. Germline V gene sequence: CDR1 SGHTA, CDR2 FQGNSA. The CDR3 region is CASSPILAYNEQFF. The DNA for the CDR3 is TGTGCCAGCAGCCCAATCCTTGCTTACAATGAGCAGTTCTTC.

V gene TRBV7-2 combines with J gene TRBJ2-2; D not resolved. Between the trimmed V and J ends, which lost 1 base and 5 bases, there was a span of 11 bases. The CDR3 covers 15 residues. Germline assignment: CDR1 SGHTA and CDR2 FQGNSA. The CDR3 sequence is CASSLGKVVTGELFF. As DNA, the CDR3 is TGTGCCAGCAGCTTAGGCAAAGTCGTGACCGGGGAGCTGTTTTTT.

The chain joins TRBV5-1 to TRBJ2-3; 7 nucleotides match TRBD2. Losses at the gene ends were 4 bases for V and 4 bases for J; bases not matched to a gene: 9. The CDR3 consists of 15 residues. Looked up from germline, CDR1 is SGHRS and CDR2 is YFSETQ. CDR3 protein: CASSPRDYRADTQYF. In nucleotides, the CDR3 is TGCGCCAGCAGCCCCCGGGACTATAGGGCAGATACGCAGTATTTT.

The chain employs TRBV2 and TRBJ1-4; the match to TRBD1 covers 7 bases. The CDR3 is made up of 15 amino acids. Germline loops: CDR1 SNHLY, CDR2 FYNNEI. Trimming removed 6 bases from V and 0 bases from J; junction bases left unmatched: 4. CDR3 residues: CASRYRGSTNEKLFF. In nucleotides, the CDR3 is TGTGCCAGCAGGTACAGGGGCTCAACTAATGAAAAACTGTTTTTT.

The CDR3 DNA is TGTGCCAGCAGCGTCGGGCTAGCGGGGTCCATCGGGTGGAGCAATGAGCAGTTCTTC. Protein: CASSVGLAGSIGWSNEQFF. The chain couples TRBV5-6 to TRBJ2-1; 9 bases map to TRBD2. J gave up 6 bases and V 4 bases, and 20 bases lay outside the gene matches. The germline V gene has CDR1 SGHDT and CDR2 YYEEEE. CDR3 length equals 19 residues.

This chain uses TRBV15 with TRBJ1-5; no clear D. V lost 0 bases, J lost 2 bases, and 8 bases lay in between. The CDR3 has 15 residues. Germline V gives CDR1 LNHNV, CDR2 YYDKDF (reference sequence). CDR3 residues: CATSRDKVGNQPQHF. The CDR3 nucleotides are TGTGCCACCAGCAGAGATAAGGTGGGCAATCAGCCCCAGCATTTT.

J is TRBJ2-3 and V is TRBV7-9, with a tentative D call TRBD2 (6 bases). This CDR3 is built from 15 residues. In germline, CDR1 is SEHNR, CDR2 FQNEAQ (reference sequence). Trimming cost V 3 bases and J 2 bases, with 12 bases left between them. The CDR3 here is CASSFFGGNTDTQYF. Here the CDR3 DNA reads TGTGCCAGCAGCTTCTTCGGGGGAAACACAGATACGCAGTATTTT. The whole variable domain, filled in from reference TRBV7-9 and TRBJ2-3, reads DTGVSQNPRHKITKRGQNVTFRCDPISEHNRLYWYRQTLGQGPEFLTYFQNEAQLEKSRLLSDRFSAERPKGSFSTLEIQRTEQGDSAMYLCASSFFGGNTDTQYFGPGTRLTVL.

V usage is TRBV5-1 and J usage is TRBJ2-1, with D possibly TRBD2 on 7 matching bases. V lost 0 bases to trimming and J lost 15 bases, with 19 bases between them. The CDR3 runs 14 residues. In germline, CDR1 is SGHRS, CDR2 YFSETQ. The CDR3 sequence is CASSLGEGVPITFF. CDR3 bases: TGCGCCAGCAGCTTGGGGGAGGGGGTGCCTATTACGTTCTTC.

For the CDR3, the DNA is TGTGCCAGCAGCGTCTCAGGCGGGAGCTGGGGGGAGACCCAGTACTTC. This codes for CASSVSGGSWGETQYF. This rearrangement joins TRBV9 to TRBJ2-5; 7 nucleotides match TRBD2. J was trimmed by 5 bases and V by 2 bases; bases with no gene match: 12. This CDR3 is 16 amino acids long. Germline V gives CDR1 SGDLS, CDR2 YYNGEE.

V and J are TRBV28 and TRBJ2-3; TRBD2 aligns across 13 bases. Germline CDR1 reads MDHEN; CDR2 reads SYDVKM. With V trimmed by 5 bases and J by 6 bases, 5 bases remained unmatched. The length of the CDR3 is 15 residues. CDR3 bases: TGTGCCAGCAGTAGGTGGACTAGCGGGAGTGATACGCAGTATTTT. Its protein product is CASSRWTSGSDTQYF.